The sequence of this T cell receptor beta chain was determined in a study of blood T cell repertoires in COVID-19. Study background: The United States, Italy and Spain were the sources of the acute and convalescent COVID-19 samples. PBMCs, B-cell-depleted T cells, or T cells were the source of the cDNA or gDNA that made up the material.

As handled by the study authors: Scientists estimated how many nucleated cells there were by amplifying reference gene primers. Sequencing used immunoSEQ multiplex PCR; TCRdb keeps in-frame clones, though not all of them. D and trimming were read from the DNA, whereas the V and J calls and clone size are those reported in that table. The sample contains just under 150,000 clones, about 91% of which appear only once. The sequence came from a woman in her 50s with acute or convalescent COVID-19. The sequencing input was peripheral blood.

The CDR3 protein is CASSNRGGRETQYF. CDR3 coding DNA: TGTGCCAGCAGTAACAGGGGAGGTAGAGAGACCCAGTACTTC. The gene calls are TRBV6-5 and TRBJ2-5; a weak D match, TRBD1 (7 bases). The CDR3 totals 14 residues. CDR1 MNHEY and CDR2 SVGAGI come from the germline V gene. Trimming pared 5 bases from V and 4 bases from J, leaving 14 bases between.